The rows below give T cell receptor beta chains drawn from one sample of a study of T cell responses to AZD1222 COVID-19 vaccine. The protocol was immunoSEQ multiplex PCR, while the TCRdb copy is restricted to in-frame clones and leaves out a portion. The table includes 130,000 to 150,000 clones, around 91% detected once. The material sequenced was peripheral blood, taken on day 0 of AZD1222 vaccination. The receptors stem from an adult in good health. The CDR3 runs from the conserved cysteine through the conserved F or W. A D gene is named only where the DNA matches it firmly. Some rows have no size entry. The others give once, few or many, or a class for an expanded clone.

v_gene	abundance	j_gene	d_gene	CDR3nt	CDR3aa
TRBV6-5	-	TRBJ1-2	-	TGTGCCAGCAGTTATGGGGGGGGCCGTATCAACTATGGCTACACCTTC	CASSYGGGRINYGYTF
TRBV21-1	-	TRBJ2-7	-	TGTGCCAGCAGCAGAAATGAGGGACTCCGGGGGGAGCAGTACTTC	CASSRNEGLRGEQYF
TRBV7-8	once	TRBJ2-3	-	TGTGCCAGCAGACGCACAGTAGGAACCCCGGATACGCAGTATTTT	CASRRTVGTPDTQYF
TRBV2	-	TRBJ2-1	-	TGTGCCAGCAGTGATTGGGGGCAGAATGAGCAGTTCTTC	CASSDWGQNEQFF
TRBV5-5	-	TRBJ1-1	-	TGTGCCAGCGATGGAGGGGGGAGCACTGAAGCTTTCTTT	CASDGGGSTEAFF
TRBV24-1	-	TRBJ2-7	-	TGTGCCACCAGTGATTTTGGAGGGCGTCAGTACTTC	CATSDFGGRQYF
TRBV2	-	TRBJ2-7	-	TGTGCCAGCAGTGAACAGGGTTACCACGAGCAGTACTTC	CASSEQGYHEQYF
TRBV19	-	TRBJ2-7	TRBD2	TGTGCCAGTAGTATAGCGGGGGGGACCTACGAGCAGTACTTC	CASSIAGGTYEQYF
TRBV30	-	TRBJ1-1	-	TGTGCCTGGAGTGTCTTCATGAACACTGAAGCTTTCTTT	CAWSVFMNTEAFF
TRBV19	-	TRBJ1-2	-	TGTGCCAGTAGTCCCCAGGACGGCTATGGCTACACCTTC	CASSPQDGYGYTF
TRBV5-8	-	TRBJ2-3	-	TGTGCCAGCAGCTCTACCCCGATGGACACAGATACGCAGTATTTT	CASSSTPMDTDTQYF
TRBV27	-	TRBJ1-1	TRBD1	TGTGCCAGCAGTGCGGGACAGGGGGCGAAGGGATACACTGAAGCTTTCTTT	CASSAGQGAKGYTEAFF
TRBV4-2	-	TRBJ1-4	-	TGTGCCAGCAGCCAAGATGTAGGGGATGAAAAACTGTTTTTT	CASSQDVGDEKLFF
TRBV27	few	TRBJ1-2	TRBD1	TGTGCCAGCAGCTTGCCTATGGACAGGTTCTATGGCTACACCTTC	CASSLPMDRFYGYTF
TRBV28	-	TRBJ1-5	-	TGTGCCAGCAGTTTCGTAGGCATACAGCCCCAGCATTTT	CASSFVGIQPQHF
TRBV30	-	TRBJ1-5	-	TGTGCCTGGAGTGTATGGCGCAATCAGCCCCAGCATTTT	CAWSVWRNQPQHF
TRBV27	-	TRBJ2-1	-	TGTGCCAGCAGTCAGTACAATGAGCAGTTCTTC	CASSQYNEQFF
TRBV5-5	-	TRBJ1-1	-	TGTGCCAGCAGCAACTTTGGGAGCACTGAAGCTTTCTTT	CASSNFGSTEAFF
TRBV27	-	TRBJ2-7	-	TGTGCCAGCAGTTCACCCCCAAACTCCTACGAGCAGTACTTC	CASSSPPNSYEQYF
TRBV21-1	-	TRBJ2-5	-	TGTGCCAGCAGCAAAGTTCGGAGGATTGGGGGAGAGACCCAGTACTTC	CASSKVRRIGGETQYF
TRBV19	once	TRBJ1-3	-	TGTGCCAGTAGGACCGATGACAGTACCTTCTCTGGAAACACCATATATTTT	CASRTDDSTFSGNTIYF
TRBV6-5	-	TRBJ1-3	-	TGTGCCAGCAAGGTGGGCTCTGGAAACACCATATATTTT	CASKVGSGNTIYF
TRBV2	-	TRBJ1-1	-	TGTGCCAGCAGTTCTTGGGAGAACACTGAAGCTTTCTTT	CASSSWENTEAFF
TRBV2	-	TRBJ2-7	TRBD1	TGTGCCAGCAGTTCGGGACAGGGTGCCTACGAGCAGTACTTC	CASSSGQGAYEQYF
TRBV27	once	TRBJ2-2	-	TGTGCCAGCAGCCTGGGCCCCCCCGGGGAGCTGTTTTTT	CASSLGPPGELFF
TRBV6-4	-	TRBJ1-6	-	TGTGCCAGCAGTGAAGGACTGGCCTTTAATTCACCCCTCCACTTT	CASSEGLAFNSPLHF
TRBV3-1/TRBV3-2	few	TRBJ1-5	-	TGTGCCAGCAGTAAAAGTGAGGTAGGGAGCAATCAGCCCCAGCATTTT	CASSKSEVGSNQPQHF